A single sample is the source of the 20 T cell receptor beta chains below, sequenced in a study of cytomegalovirus exposure and HLA in healthy donors. Some clones are missing from TCRdb's copy, which holds only in-frame ones; the method was immunoSEQ multiplex PCR. The sample contains around 180,000 clones, roughly 82% of which appear only once. The sequenced sample consisted of PBMCs. Source of these receptors: a woman younger than 30 in good health and CMV-seronegative.

With respect to this clone: Other DNA sequences within the sample encode an identical CDR3. V gene TRBV18 combines with J gene TRBJ2-5; D not resolved. Looked up from germline, CDR1 is KGHSH and CDR2 is LQKENI. There are 13 residues in the CDR3. Between the trimmed V and J ends, which lost 1 base and 4 bases, there was a span of 7 bases. For the CDR3, the DNA is TGTGCCAGCTCACCACTTGTCGGAGAGACCCAGTACTTC. This gives the protein CASSPLVGETQYF. The entire variable domain, with the rest obtained from reference TRBV18 and TRBJ2-5, is as follows: NAGVMQNPRHLVRRRGQEARLRCSPMKGHSHVYWYRQLPEEGLKFMVYLQKENIIDESGMPKERFSAEFPKEGPSILRIQQVVRGDSAAYFCASSPLVGETQYFGPGTRLLVL.

The CDR3 nucleotides read TGTGCCATCAGTGAGTCGTGGGGTCGGCAATACCGGGACAGGGACTATAACACTGAAGCTTTCTTT. Translated, it gives CAISESWGRQYRDRDYNTEAFF. The V call is TRBV10-3, the J call TRBJ1-1; 9 bases fit TRBD1. V shed 0 bases, J shed 2 bases, and the junction held 22 bases outside the gene matches. Germline CDR1 reads ENHRY; CDR2 reads SYGVKD. This CDR3 has 22 amino acids.

The J gene is TRBJ1-1, the V gene TRBV4-1; D unresolved. This CDR3 has 15 residues. The germline V gene has CDR1 MGHRA and CDR2 YSYEKL. Trimming pared 1 base from V and 0 bases from J, leaving 9 bases between. The CDR3 sequence is CASSQVRGMNTEAFF. In DNA, the CDR3 is TGCGCCAGCAGCCAAGTCCGGGGAATGAACACTGAAGCTTTCTTT.

The genes are TRBV2 and TRBJ2-1; TRBD2 aligns across 14 bases. This CDR3 is built from 16 residues. Trimming at V came to 6 bases and at J to 7 bases, leaving 8 bases not matched to a gene. Germline-derived CDR1 and CDR2 are SNHLY and FYNNEI. CDR3 nucleotide sequence: TGTGCCAGCAGAAAGGGGACTAGCGGGGGCTGGAATGAGCAGTTCTTC. Residues: CASRKGTSGGWNEQFF.

The chain carries TRBV2 and TRBJ2-1, with D perhaps matching TRBD1 (6 bases). V lost 2 bases and J 6 bases, leaving 20 bases between the germline ends. Germline-derived CDR1 and CDR2 are SNHLY and FYNNEI. The CDR3 runs to 17 residues. The CDR3 DNA is TGTGCCAGCAGTGAATGGGGACCCCCTGGGGGCCGCAATGAGCAGTTCTTC. Protein: CASSEWGPPGGRNEQFF.

V usage is TRBV19 and J usage is TRBJ1-1; D may be TRBD1 (6 bases). The germline V gene encodes CDR1 LNHDA and CDR2 SQIVND (reference sequence). The length of the CDR3 is 11 residues. The germline V and J ends were trimmed by 9 bases and 3 bases, with 8 bases remaining between them. CDR3 residues: CARAGDTEAFF. In nucleotides, the CDR3 is TGTGCCAGGGCAGGGGACACTGAAGCTTTCTTT.

The chain is built from TRBV7-9 and TRBJ2-1, with 9 nucleotides matching TRBD2. Germline V gene sequence: CDR1 SEHNR, CDR2 FQNEAQ (reference sequence). The CDR3 spans 14 residues. V was pared by 5 bases and J by 7 bases, with 6 bases of the junction left unmatched. CDR3 coding DNA: TGTGCCAGCAGCGGCGCGGGGGGGAGTAATGAGCAGTTCTTC. This translates into CASSGAGGSNEQFF.

This chain connects TRBV29-1 to TRBJ1-1; 11 bases are a match to TRBD1. The germline V gene has CDR1 SQVTM and CDR2 ANQGSEA. The CDR3 contains 13 residues. J lost 5 bases, V lost 3 bases, and 2 bases had no gene match. The CDR3 bases are TGCAGCGTTGATGGGACAGGGGGGACTGAAGCTTTCTTT. As protein: CSVDGTGGTEAFF.

CDR3: CASRREPGTGFEQYF. The CDR3 nucleotides are TGTGCCAGCAGGAGGGAGCCCGGGACAGGGTTTGAGCAGTACTTC. The rearrangement uses TRBV6-1 and TRBJ2-7; 9 bases align to TRBD1. The CDR3 spans 15 residues. J lost 7 bases, V lost 6 bases, and 13 bases had no gene match. Germline assignment: CDR1 MNHNS and CDR2 SASEGT.

The chain joins TRBV30 to TRBJ1-6; possible D gene TRBD1, 5 bases. The CDR3 loop spans 14 amino acids. The germline V and J ends were trimmed by 0 bases and 7 bases, with 10 bases remaining between them. Germline V lookup: CDR1 GTSNPN, CDR2 SVGIG (reference sequence). The CDR3 nucleotides read TGTGCCTGGAGTGTACGGGGGGGGAATTCACCCCTCCACTTT. It yields the protein CAWSVRGGNSPLHF.

This CDR3 is CASSPGAGATYEQYF. The DNA for the CDR3 is TGTGCCAGCAGCCCCGGGGCGGGAGCCACCTACGAGCAGTACTTC. The V gene is TRBV6-1, the J gene TRBJ2-7, with 7 positions matching TRBD2. Trimming removed 6 bases from V and 2 bases from J; junction bases left unmatched: 10. CDR1 MNHNS and CDR2 SASEGT come from the germline V gene. CDR3 length: 15 amino acids.

Note on this clone: The junction and the germline gene differ at one end; a read error may be behind it. The chain couples TRBV30 to TRBJ2-7, with D possibly TRBD2 on 6 matching bases. The CDR3 spans 13 residues. Germline V gene sequence: CDR1 GTSNPN, CDR2 SVGIG (reference sequence). CDR3 DNA sequence: TGTGCCTCAAGGCGGGGCGGCTCCTACGGGCAGTACTTC. This codes for CASRRGGSYGQYF.

As DNA, the CDR3 is TGTGCCAGCAGCCAAGATGTGGGCGGGGGGGCCTACGAGCAGTACTTC. This sequence encodes CASSQDVGGGAYEQYF. This chain uses TRBV4-2 with TRBJ2-7; 9 bases fit TRBD2. V lost 0 bases to trimming and J lost 2 bases; unmatched junction nucleotides: 5. This CDR3 is 16 amino acids long. Looked up from germline, CDR1 is LGHNA and CDR2 is YNFKEQ.

The genes are TRBV6-1 and TRBJ2-5, with 8 nucleotides matching TRBD2. CDR1 and CDR2 from the germline V gene are MNHNS and SASEGT. CDR3 length: 15 amino acids. With 8 bases clipped from V and 4 bases from J, the junction kept 12 bases outside the gene matches. CDR3 protein: CASCAVSGVAETQYF. CDR3 DNA: TGTGCCAGCTGCGCAGTTAGCGGGGTGGCAGAGACCCAGTACTTC.

The chain couples TRBV21-1 to TRBJ1-4. TRBV21-1 is given as a pseudogene. This CDR3 comprises 18 residues. The CDR3 coding sequence is TGTGCCAGCACCCCGAGATATCCACCTTTATCGATTTCTGAAAAACTGTTTTTT. Protein sequence: CASTPRYPPLSISEKLFF.

This clone was seen just once. The V and J genes are TRBV5-6 and TRBJ1-1; unclear D gene. Trimming removed 2 bases at V and 3 bases at J, with 14 bases between. Germline V lookup: CDR1 SGHDT, CDR2 YYEEEE. This CDR3 is 15 amino acids long. CDR3 sequence reads: CASSFNSQRYTEAFF. CDR3 DNA sequence: TGTGCCAGCAGCTTCAATAGTCAACGATACACTGAAGCTTTCTTT.

This clone was detected once. This sequence joins TRBV5-4 and TRBJ2-3, with D unresolved. Trimming took 4 bases from V and 3 from J, leaving 12 bases between them. Germline CDR1 and CDR2: SGHNT and YYREEE (reference sequence). The CDR3 loop spans 14 amino acids. The CDR3 nucleotides are TGTGCCAGCAGCCCCACTCCCAGGACAGATACGCAGTATTTT. It yields the protein CASSPTPRTDTQYF.

This clone was seen once. This chain uses TRBV19 with TRBJ2-7; 8 positions agree with TRBD2. This CDR3 region has 15 residues. The V and J ends lost 3 bases and 3 bases, in that order; junction bases with no gene match: 7. Germline assignment: CDR1 LNHDA and CDR2 SQIVND (reference sequence). The CDR3, as DNA: TGTGCCAGTAGTATCCTTAGCGGGGAAAGCTACGAGCAGTACTTC. Residues: CASSILSGESYEQYF.

This chain connects TRBV29-1 to TRBJ2-1; TRBD2 agrees at 9 bases. Germline CDR1 reads SQVTM; CDR2 reads ANQGSEA. After removal of 7 bases from V and 7 bases from J, the junction contained 11 bases not matched to a gene. This CDR3 spans 14 amino acids. CDR3 DNA: TGCAGCGCGTTTGGGACTAGCAATAGGAATGAGCAGTTCTTC. Translated, it gives CSAFGTSNRNEQFF.

The rearrangement links TRBV7-9 to TRBJ1-3; D is perhaps TRBD1 (5 bases). Germline values: CDR1 SEHNR, CDR2 FQNEAQ (reference sequence). The V end lost 3 bases, the J end lost 3 bases, and 12 bases lay between the germline ends. This CDR3 region has 15 residues. The CDR3 spells CASSLSQGGGNTIYF. CDR3 nucleotide sequence: TGTGCCAGCAGCTTGAGTCAGGGAGGTGGAAACACCATATATTTT.